These 8 T cell receptor beta chains were sequenced from one sample in a study of cytomegalovirus exposure and HLA in healthy donors. 13 Jbeta primers and 60 Vbeta primers were used for the PCR. Data came from immunoSEQ multiplex PCR; TCRdb stores just in-frame clones and leaves some out. The repertoire holds some 150,000 clones, roughly three fifths seen once, with 2% to 2.5% in the top ten. Sequencing input: PBMCs. The receptors were gathered from a woman aged 40 to 50 in good health and CMV-seronegative.

This clone was found a few times. The CDR3, as DNA: TGTGCCAGCAGCCAAAGGGGGAACATTCAGTACTTC. Translated, it gives CASSQRGNIQYF. The J gene is TRBJ2-4, the V gene TRBV7-2; a possible D gene is TRBD1 (6 bases). CDR3 length equals 12 residues. V dropped 5 bases and J dropped 7 bases, with 9 bases sitting between them. Germline V gene lookup returns CDR1 SGHTA and CDR2 FQGNSA.

This clone was recorded a few times. This chain uses TRBV4-2 with TRBJ2-7, with D possibly matching TRBD1 (5 bases). Trimming cost V 5 bases and J 3 bases, with 17 bases left between them. CDR3 length: 15 amino acids. Germline V CDR1 and CDR2: LGHNA, YNFKEQ. The chain's CDR3 is CASSDTSRGVYEQYF. In DNA, the CDR3 is TGTGCCAGCAGCGATACATCTAGGGGCGTCTACGAGCAGTACTTC.

The chain couples TRBV2 to TRBJ2-1, with a weak D call TRBD1 (5 bases). The germline gives CDR1 SNHLY, CDR2 FYNNEI. The V end was cut by 10 bases, the J end by 10 bases, with 14 bases between. The CDR3 is 11 residues long. The CDR3 bases are TGTGCCACCCTGCAGGGTTTGGAGCAGTTCTTC. Its translation is CATLQGLEQFF.

This clone has only a few counts. The V and J genes are TRBV5-1 and TRBJ1-2; TRBD1 matches 8 bases. Germline V gene sequence: CDR1 SGHRS, CDR2 YFSETQ. This CDR3 spans 15 amino acids. V trimming: 1 base; J trimming: 4 bases; junction bases outside the gene matches: 6. The CDR3 region has the DNA TGCGCCAGCAGCTTGAGGCTAACAGGGGGCTATGGCTACACCTTC. Translation: CASSLRLTGGYGYTF. Looking up the rest from reference TRBV5-1 and TRBJ1-2 gives the full variable domain: KAGVTQTPRYLIKTRGQQVTLSCSPISGHRSVSWYQQTPGQGLQFLFEYFSETQRNKGNFPGRFSGRQFSNSRSEMNVSTLELGDSALYLCASSLRLTGGYGYTFGSGTRLTVV.

CDR3 in DNA: TGTGCCAGCGGGACAGCACAAGAGACCCAGTACTTC. As protein: CASGTAQETQYF. The chain is built from TRBV25-1 and TRBJ2-5; 7 bases match TRBD1. The CDR3 totals 12 residues. The germline V gene encodes CDR1 MGHDK and CDR2 SYGVNS. After removal of 8 bases from V and 2 bases from J, the junction contained 2 bases not matched to a gene.

This chain connects TRBV30 to TRBJ2-3; TRBD2 is a possible D gene (5 bases). Per the germline V gene, CDR1 is GTSNPN and CDR2 is SVGIG (reference sequence). The V end lost 7 bases, the J end lost 5 bases, and 7 bases lay between the germline ends. This CDR3 has 10 residues. The CDR3 sequence is CAFEGDTQYF. The CDR3 nucleotides read TGTGCCTTTGAGGGAGATACGCAGTATTTT.

The rearrangement joins TRBV4-1 to TRBJ2-3, with D possibly TRBD2 on 5 matching bases. Trimming took off 1 base at V and 1 base at J, with 9 bases between the two ends. CDR1 and CDR2 from the germline V gene are MGHRA and YSYEKL. This CDR3 contains 15 residues. CDR3 protein: CASSQVYSGTDTQYF. In nucleotides, the CDR3 is TGCGCCAGCAGCCAAGTTTATAGCGGCACAGATACGCAGTATTTT.

This clone was seen only a few times. An end of the junction differs from the germline gene, which may be a read error. Other DNA sequences from this sample encode an identical CDR3 as well. The chain carries TRBV5-6 and TRBJ1-4; 8 bases match TRBD1. This CDR3 contains 17 residues. Germline assignment: CDR1 SGHDT and CDR2 YYEEEE. CDR3: CASSLGQGVATNEKLFF. CDR3 DNA: TGTGCCAGCAGCCTCGGACAGGGAGTCGCAACCAATGAAAAACTGTTTTTT.